The rows below give T cell receptor beta chains drawn from one sample of a study of shared clonotypes between healthy human individuals. Some clones are missing from TCRdb's copy, which holds only in-frame ones; the method was immunoSEQ multiplex PCR. The data contain 800,000 or so clones, around 96% of them seen just once; the ten biggest clones take up about 0.21%. The specimen was naive CD8+ T cells sorted from blood. These receptors were collected from a man aged 25 to 40 in good health. Each CDR3 is given with its conserved first and last residue. The order of the fields is V gene, D gene, J gene, clone size, CDR3 DNA, CDR3 protein. A D gene is named only where the DNA matches it firmly. The size field is filled for only some rows; it gives once, few, many or a size class.

>TRBV27|.|TRBJ2-7|.
TGTGCCAGCGGCCCGGGTGATTACGAGCAGTACTTC
CASGPGDYEQYF
>TRBV9|TRBD1|TRBJ1-2|.
TGTGCCAGCAGCGTAGCGGGGACAGCGGGGGATGGCTACACCTTC
CASSVAGTAGDGYTF
>TRBV9|TRBD2|TRBJ2-7|.
TGTGCCAGCAGCGTAGACCCAAGGACTAGCGGGAGCATCAACGAGCAGTACTTC
CASSVDPRTSGSINEQYF
>TRBV7-2|TRBD2|TRBJ2-1|.
TGTGCCAGCAGCTTAGGAGGATGGTTGGTGGGCCTAGCGGACAATGAGCAGTTCTTC
CASSLGGWLVGLADNEQFF
>TRBV9|TRBD2|TRBJ2-3|.
TGTGCCAGCAGTCCGCGCGGGAGAGGCCCAGATACGCAGTATTTT
CASSPRGRGPDTQYF
>TRBV9|.|TRBJ2-7|.
TGTGCCAGCAGCGTACTAGCATTGGCAACGGACGAGCAGTACTTC
CASSVLALATDEQYF
>TRBV7-9|TRBD1|TRBJ2-2|.
TGTGCCAGCAGCCGAGGACAGGGTGTTGGCGGGGAGCTGTTTTTT
CASSRGQGVGGELFF
>TRBV29-1|.|TRBJ2-7|.
TGCAGCGTTGAAGACGCCTCGGACGAGCAGTACTTC
CSVEDASDEQYF
>TRBV27|.|TRBJ2-7|.
TGTGCCAGCAGTTTATGGCAGGGCAACGAGCAGTACTTC
CASSLWQGNEQYF
>TRBV19|.|TRBJ2-7|once
TGTGCCAGTAGTATAAGATGGACCTACGAGCAGTACTTC
CASSIRWTYEQYF
>TRBV7-4|.|TRBJ1-5|.
TGTGCCAGCAGCTTAGTGCCGGGTCTTATTTCCATTGCCAATCAGCCCCAGCATTTT
CASSLVPGLISIANQPQHF
>TRBV6-4|.|TRBJ2-1|.
TGTGCCAGCAGTGTACTAGATTCAGCTGAGCAGTTCTTC
CASSVLDSAEQFF
>TRBV2|.|TRBJ2-5|.
TGTGCCAGCAGTGGATTCGAGGGACGGGAGACCCAGTACTTC
CASSGFEGRETQYF
>TRBV5-4|.|TRBJ2-7|.
TGTGCCAGCAGCCCCGGAGTGGGTGAGCAGTACTTC
CASSPGVGEQYF
>TRBV9|.|TRBJ1-5|.
TGTGCCAGCAGCCCCTCGGGGGGCAATCAGCCCCAGCATTTT
CASSPSGGNQPQHF
>TRBV28|.|TRBJ1-1|.
TGTGCCAGCAGACCTTGGGTATCGGTGGACACTGAAGCTTTCTTT
CASRPWVSVDTEAFF